The 19 T cell receptor beta chains reported below all come from one sample, sequenced in a study of cytomegalovirus exposure and HLA in healthy donors. Method: immunoSEQ multiplex PCR; TCRdb's copy keeps in-frame clones and lacks some. This repertoire shows about 340,000 clones, just over 85% found once; its top ten account for under 0.85%. Input material: PBMCs. These receptor sequences come from a woman younger than 30 in good health and CMV-seronegative.

This clone appeared a single time. The genes are TRBV9 and TRBJ2-7; the match to TRBD1 covers 10 bases. The CDR3 totals 16 residues. Germline lookup yields CDR1 SGDLS and CDR2 YYNGEE. Trimming took 0 bases from V and 6 from J; bases not matched to a gene: 9. Written as DNA, the CDR3 is TGTGCCAGCAGCGTAGCTCCTGGGACAGGGGAGGGCGAGCAGTACTTC. Translation: CASSVAPGTGEGEQYF.

The count of this clone is one. The chain uses TRBV14 and TRBJ2-7; D unresolved. Germline CDR1 SGHDN, CDR2 FVKESK. The CDR3 runs 13 residues. Between the trimmed V and J ends, which lost 4 bases and 3 bases, there was a span of 10 bases. The CDR3 here is CASSPTRYYEQYF. The DNA for the CDR3 is TGTGCCAGCAGCCCGACTCGCTACTACGAGCAGTACTTC.

This clone is a singleton in its sample. This chain joins TRBV28 and TRBJ1-1; D gene unclear. The CDR3 contains 15 residues. From germline, CDR1 is MDHEN and CDR2 SYDVKM. V was cut by 2 bases and J by 1 base, with 11 bases left in between. In nucleotides, the CDR3 is TGTGCCAGCAGTTTAGCGGGCGGGCCGAACACTGAAGCTTTCTTT. This sequence encodes CASSLAGGPNTEAFF. Filled out from reference TRBV28 and TRBJ1-1, the complete variable domain reads DVKVTQSSRYLVKRTGEKVFLECVQDMDHENMFWYRQDPGLGLRLIYFSYDVKMKEKGDIPEGYSVSREKKERFSLILESASTNQTSMYLCASSLAGGPNTEAFFGQGTRLTVV.

V is TRBV9 and J is TRBJ2-2; perhaps TRBD1 as D (5 bases). This CDR3 comprises 15 residues. Germline V lookup: CDR1 SGDLS, CDR2 YYNGEE. Trimming took off 0 bases at V and 6 bases at J, with 12 bases between the two ends. The CDR3 coding sequence is TGTGCCAGCAGCGTAGGGGCAGGGTACGCCGGGGAGCTGTTTTTT. Translating it yields CASSVGAGYAGELFF.

V is TRBV5-6 and J is TRBJ1-2; D remains unclear. Trimming left V 3 bases short and J 8 bases short, with 8 bases between. Per germline, CDR1 SGHDT and CDR2 YYEEEE. This CDR3 region has 11 residues. For the CDR3, the DNA is TGTGCCAGCAGCTCAAGAACAGGCTACACCTTC. Protein product: CASSSRTGYTF.

The genes are TRBV30 and TRBJ2-3; 7 nucleotides line up with TRBD2. The CDR3 runs 15 residues. From germline, CDR1 is GTSNPN and CDR2 SVGIG (reference sequence). J gave up 5 bases and V 0 bases, and 8 bases lay outside the gene matches. The CDR3 protein is CAWSVRISGVDTQYF. DNA for the CDR3: TGTGCCTGGAGTGTACGGATCAGCGGGGTAGATACGCAGTATTTT.

This sequence joins TRBV7-9 and TRBJ2-1; D might be TRBD2 (5 bases). Trimming left V 9 bases short and J 0 bases short, with 6 bases between. The CDR3 consists of 12 residues. CDR1 and CDR2 (germline): SEHNR, FQNEAQ (reference sequence). CDR3 amino acids: CARGSSYNEQFF. As DNA, the CDR3 is TGTGCCAGGGGGAGCTCCTACAATGAGCAGTTCTTC.

This chain links TRBV29-1 with TRBJ1-1; D possibly corresponds to TRBD1 (6 bases). V lost 6 bases and J 6 bases, leaving 11 bases between the germline ends. The CDR3 is made up of 11 amino acids. Germline CDR1 reads SQVTM; CDR2 reads ANQGSEA. CDR3 loop: CSVKAGAEAFF. CDR3 DNA: TGCAGCGTCAAGGCAGGGGCTGAAGCTTTCTTT.

CDR3 protein: CASSEWDRDTEAFF. CDR3 nucleotides: TGTGCCAGCAGTGAATGGGACAGGGACACTGAAGCTTTCTTT. The chain recombines TRBV2 with TRBJ1-1; 9 bases match TRBD1. Germline assignment: CDR1 SNHLY and CDR2 FYNNEI. The CDR3 sequence is 14 residues long. The ends lost 2 bases at V and 3 bases at J; junction bases unmatched: 1.

V usage is TRBV4-2 and J usage is TRBJ2-7; tentative D call: TRBD1 (6 bases). V was shortened by 0 bases and J by 7 bases, with 16 bases between the two germline ends. Germline lookup yields CDR1 LGHNA and CDR2 YNFKEQ. The CDR3 is 15 amino acids. CDR3 nucleotide sequence: TGTGCCAGCAGCCAAGATCCCCAGGGGACGGAGGAGCAGTACTTC. Encoded protein: CASSQDPQGTEEQYF.

J is TRBJ1-3 and V is TRBV28; D perhaps matches TRBD1 (6 bases). The CDR3 is 14 residues long. CDR1 MDHEN and CDR2 SYDVKM come from the germline V gene. The germline V and J ends were trimmed by 6 bases and 0 bases, with 9 bases remaining between them. Written as DNA, the CDR3 is TGTGCCAGCAGACAGGGAACCTCTGGAAACACCATATATTTT. This gives the protein CASRQGTSGNTIYF.

This clone came up a few times. The rearrangement links TRBV11-1 to TRBJ2-2; 13 nucleotides agree with TRBD2. Germline V lookup: CDR1 SGHAT, CDR2 FQDESV (reference sequence). This CDR3 comprises 16 residues. The V gene end was trimmed by 6 bases and the J gene end by 6 bases; junction bases not matched to a gene: 7. CDR3 protein: CASRWTSGSDSGELFF. The DNA of the CDR3 is TGTGCCAGCAGGTGGACTAGCGGGAGTGATTCCGGGGAGCTGTTTTTT.

V gene TRBV5-4 combines with J gene TRBJ1-2; D ambiguous. Germline CDR1 reads SGHNT; CDR2 reads YYREEE (reference sequence). V was cut by 4 bases and J by 3 bases, with 10 bases left in between. This CDR3 has 13 amino acids. The CDR3 is CASSAREDYGYTF. The CDR3 DNA reads TGTGCCAGCAGCGCAAGAGAGGACTATGGCTACACCTTC.

This chain uses TRBV6-6 with TRBJ2-3; the match to TRBD1 covers 9 bases. In germline, CDR1 is MNHNY, CDR2 SVGAGI (reference sequence). V lost 5 bases and J lost 2; bases outside the gene matches: 8. This CDR3 is 16 amino acids long. CDR3 loop: CASSRSRTGVTDTQYF. The CDR3 coding sequence is TGTGCCAGCAGTAGGTCACGGACAGGGGTCACAGATACGCAGTATTTT.

The chain recombines TRBV7-2 with TRBJ1-2, with D maybe TRBD1 (6 bases). Per the germline V gene, CDR1 is SGHTA and CDR2 is FQGNSA. Trimming cost V 0 bases and J 0 bases, with 8 bases left between them. CDR3 length: 15 amino acids. CDR3 coding DNA: TGTGCCAGCAGCTTAGCGTCAGGGGCTAACTATGGCTACACCTTC. Translation: CASSLASGANYGYTF.

This clone was seen a single time. The chain has TRBV5-6 and TRBJ2-7, with D maybe TRBD2 (5 bases). Trimming left V 4 bases short and J 0 bases short, with 11 bases between. Germline V CDR1 and CDR2: SGHDT, YYEEEE. The CDR3 sequence is 14 residues long. CDR3 coding DNA: TGTGCCAGCAGCCTCGGGGTTCCCTCCTACGAGCAGTACTTC. It is translated as CASSLGVPSYEQYF.

DNA of the CDR3: TGTGCCAGCAGCTATGGGGGGATCACTGAAGCTTTCTTT. The encoded protein is CASSYGGITEAFF. The rearrangement links TRBV11-3 to TRBJ1-1; D is possibly TRBD1 (5 bases). The CDR3 totals 13 residues. With 4 bases removed from V and 4 bases from J, the gap between germline ends came to 10 bases. Germline V CDR1 and CDR2: SGHNT, YENEEA.

This clone has a handful of counts. This chain joins TRBV4-3 and TRBJ2-5; D may be TRBD2 (6 bases). Looked up from germline, CDR1 is LGHNA and CDR2 is YSLEER. V dropped 4 bases and J dropped 2 bases, with 11 bases sitting between them. The CDR3 sequence is 14 residues long. For the CDR3, the DNA is TGCGCCAGCAGCCGTGGCGGGGCTCAAGAGACCCAGTACTTC. This encodes CASSRGGAQETQYF.

The V call is TRBV28, the J call TRBJ2-5, with TRBD1 as a possible D gene (6 bases). Germline CDR1 is MDHEN and CDR2 is SYDVKM. This CDR3 is built from 13 residues. V was cut by 2 bases and J by 5 bases, with 9 bases left in between. CDR3 coding DNA: TGTGCCAGCAGTTTAGTAACAGGGGAGACCCAGTACTTC. Encoded protein: CASSLVTGETQYF.